This TCR beta chain comes out of a study of cytomegalovirus exposure and HLA in healthy donors. V lost 0 bases and J lost 2, with 8 bases in between. CDR1 is LGHNA and CDR2 is YNFKEQ in the germline V gene. CDR3 length: 16 residues. In the PCR, 60 Vbeta and 13 Jbeta primers were used. This table comes from immunoSEQ multiplex PCR, and its TCRdb copy is limited to in-frame clones, with some not included. The table has approximately 140,000 clones, about four fifths seen once. This clone has more than one count but fewer than ten. The sequence was collected from a man in his fifties or sixties in good health and CMV-seropositive. Sequencing was carried out using PBMCs. This chain uses TRBV4-2 with TRBJ2-6; possible D gene TRBD1, 6 bases. CDR3 sequence (DNA): TGTGCCAGCAGCCAAGATGAGGGGGCTGGGGCCAACGTCCTGACTTTC. It translates to CASSQDEGAGANVLTF.